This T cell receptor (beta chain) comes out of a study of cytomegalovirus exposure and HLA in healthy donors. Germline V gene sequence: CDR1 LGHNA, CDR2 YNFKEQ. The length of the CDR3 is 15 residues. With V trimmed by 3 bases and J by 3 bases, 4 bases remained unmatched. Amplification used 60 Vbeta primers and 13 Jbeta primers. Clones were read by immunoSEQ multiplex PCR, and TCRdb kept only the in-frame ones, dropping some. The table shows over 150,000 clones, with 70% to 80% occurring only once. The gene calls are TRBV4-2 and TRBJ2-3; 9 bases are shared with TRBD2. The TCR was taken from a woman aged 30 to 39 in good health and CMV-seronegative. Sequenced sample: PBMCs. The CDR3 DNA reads TGTGCCAGCAGCCACCCTAGCGGGGTGACAGATACGCAGTATTTT. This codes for CASSHPSGVTDTQYF.